The 25 T cell receptor beta chains below come from one sample, sequenced in a study of cytomegalovirus exposure and HLA in healthy donors. Researchers ran the PCR with 60 Vbeta and 13 Jbeta primers. Profiling relied on immunoSEQ multiplex PCR, and the TCRdb table lists in-frame clones only, not all of them. The sample lists 100,000 to 150,000 clones; over 70% were seen once. Sequencing input: PBMCs. These receptor sequences come from a woman between 50 and 59 years old in good health and CMV-seronegative.

The chain joins TRBV9 to TRBJ2-6, with 8 bases aligning to TRBD1. Germline CDR1 is SGDLS and CDR2 is YYNGEE. The CDR3 length is 18 residues. The J segment lost 1 base and the V segment lost 3 bases, leaving 9 bases of the junction unmatched. CDR3 region: CASSGRDRFPSGANVLTF. DNA of the CDR3: TGTGCCAGCAGCGGGCGGGACAGGTTCCCTTCTGGGGCCAACGTCCTGACTTTC. Combining the CDR3 with reference TRBV9 and TRBJ2-6 gives the whole variable domain DSGVTQTPKHLITATGQRVTLRCSPRSGDLSVYWYQQSLDQGLQFLIQYYNGEERAKGNILERFSAQQFPDLHSELNLSSLELGDSALYFCASSGRDRFPSGANVLTFGAGSRLTVL.

V is TRBV5-6 and J is TRBJ2-7; D gene uncertain. Per the germline V gene, CDR1 is SGHDT and CDR2 is YYEEEE. Trimming cost V 4 bases and J 4 bases, with 15 bases left between them. The CDR3 contains 14 residues. CDR3 residues: CASSRQVAIYEQYF. In DNA, the CDR3 is TGTGCCAGCAGCCGCCAGGTGGCAATTTACGAGCAGTACTTC.

This clone has just one count. CDR3 in DNA: TGTGCCAGCAACGGGAAGTCGAATGAAAAACTGTTTTTT. It is translated as CASNGKSNEKLFF. This chain uses TRBV2 with TRBJ1-4, with D uncertain. CDR3 length: 13 amino acids. The V gene lost 7 bases and the J gene lost 5 bases, with 11 bases spanning the gap. Germline CDR1 and CDR2: SNHLY and FYNNEI. The entire variable domain, with the rest obtained from reference TRBV2 and TRBJ1-4, is as follows: EPEVTQTPSHQVTQMGQEVILRCVPISNHLYFYWYRQILGQKVEFLVSFYNNEISEKSEIFDDQFSVERPDGSNFTLKIRSTKLEDSAMYFCASNGKSNEKLFFGSGTQLSVL.

The chain couples TRBV28 to TRBJ2-7; maybe TRBD1 (5 bases). Trimming took 3 bases from V and 2 from J, leaving 8 bases between them. The germline CDR1 and CDR2 sequences are MDHEN and SYDVKM. The CDR3 runs 13 residues. CDR3 in DNA: TGTGCCAGCAGTTTGGGGCATACCTACGAGCAGTACTTC. Its protein product is CASSLGHTYEQYF.

The V gene is TRBV13, the J gene TRBJ2-7, with a weak D call TRBD2 (6 bases). This CDR3 has 15 amino acids. Trimming pared 1 base from V and 3 bases from J, leaving 13 bases between. Germline-derived CDR1 and CDR2 are PRHDT and FYEKMQ (reference sequence). The CDR3 nucleotides are TGTGCCAGCAGCTTAGACCCGGGAGTGAGCTACGAGCAGTACTTC. Translated: CASSLDPGVSYEQYF.

The J gene is TRBJ2-2, the V gene TRBV9, with D unclear. The CDR3 contains 16 residues. The V gene lost 3 bases and the J gene lost 0 bases, with 12 bases spanning the gap. Germline-derived CDR1 and CDR2 are SGDLS and YYNGEE. This CDR3 is CASSDRRLSNTGELFF. The CDR3 nucleotides are TGTGCCAGCAGCGACCGGCGGCTCTCGAACACCGGGGAGCTGTTTTTT. The full variable domain, its missing parts supplied by reference TRBV9 and TRBJ2-2, is DSGVTQTPKHLITATGQRVTLRCSPRSGDLSVYWYQQSLDQGLQFLIQYYNGEERAKGNILERFSAQQFPDLHSELNLSSLELGDSALYFCASSDRRLSNTGELFFGEGSRLTVL.

The chain carries TRBV28 and TRBJ1-2; D possibly corresponds to TRBD1 (6 bases). V was pared by 7 bases and J by 4 bases, with 13 bases between. The CDR3 consists of 13 residues. Germline CDR1 is MDHEN and CDR2 is SYDVKM. DNA for the CDR3: TGTGCCAGCACCCCCGACAGGAGCTATGGCTACACCTTC. The encoded protein is CASTPDRSYGYTF.

In DNA form, the CDR3 reads TGTGCCAGCAGTAGGGACAGGGAGTACGAGCAGTACTTC. Its protein is CASSRDREYEQYF. The genes are TRBV6-1 and TRBJ2-7, with 9 positions matching TRBD1. In germline, CDR1 is MNHNS, CDR2 SASEGT. V dropped 5 bases and J dropped 4; count of bases not matched to a gene: 3. This CDR3 has 13 amino acids.

This sequence joins TRBV10-3 and TRBJ2-3; D remains ambiguous. The V gene's germline CDR1 is ENHRY and CDR2 SYGVKD. V lost 5 bases, J lost 6 bases, and 9 bases lay in between. The CDR3 extends over 12 amino acids. This chain's CDR3 is CAISHGEDTQYF. As DNA, the CDR3 is TGTGCCATCAGTCACGGAGAGGATACGCAGTATTTT.

V and J are TRBV19 and TRBJ2-6, with a tentative D call TRBD1 (6 bases). V lost 4 bases to trimming and J lost 0 bases, with 19 bases between them. The germline CDR1 and CDR2 sequences are LNHDA and SQIVND (reference sequence). The CDR3 covers 19 residues. CDR3 sequence: CASSKGQGQLISGANVLTF. CDR3 nucleotide sequence: TGTGCCAGTAGTAAGGGTCAGGGACAACTAATCTCTGGGGCCAACGTCCTGACTTTC.

The chain uses TRBV18 and TRBJ2-5; 8 bases are shared with TRBD1. This CDR3 has 15 residues. The germline V gene encodes CDR1 KGHSH and CDR2 LQKENI. V shed 5 bases, J shed 2 bases, and the junction held 7 bases outside the gene matches. CDR3 protein: CASSTGTGGQETQYF. Here the CDR3 DNA reads TGTGCCAGCTCAACAGGGACAGGTGGGCAAGAGACCCAGTACTTC.

This chain connects TRBV19 to TRBJ2-3; 8 nucleotides line up with TRBD2. The V gene's germline CDR1 is LNHDA and CDR2 SQIVND (reference sequence). Trimming cost V 3 bases and J 2 bases; bases outside gene matches: 10. This CDR3 spans 17 amino acids. DNA of the CDR3: TGTGCCAGTAGTATTCGTACCTTAGCGGGACTCACAGATACGCAGTATTTT. Translating it yields CASSIRTLAGLTDTQYF.

This chain uses TRBV28 with TRBJ1-3, with D uncertain. The germline CDR1 and CDR2 sequences are MDHEN and SYDVKM. The CDR3 runs 14 residues. With 1 base removed from V and 2 bases from J, the gap between germline ends came to 6 bases. The CDR3: CASSLLRTGNTIYF. As DNA, the CDR3 is TGTGCCAGCAGTTTATTGCGAACTGGAAACACCATATATTTT.

V is TRBV29-1 and J is TRBJ2-6; 8 nucleotides match TRBD1. The CDR3 has 17 amino acids. After removal of 4 bases from V and 0 bases from J, the junction contained 8 bases not matched to a gene. CDR1 and CDR2 from the germline V gene are SQVTM and ANQGSEA. CDR3 sequence reads: CSVAAGTGISGANVLTF. CDR3 nucleotides: TGCAGCGTTGCGGCCGGGACAGGCATCTCTGGGGCCAACGTCCTGACTTTC.

This clone has a handful of counts. The chain employs TRBV2 and TRBJ1-2; possible D gene TRBD1, 5 bases. CDR1 and CDR2 from the germline V gene are SNHLY and FYNNEI. The CDR3 covers 15 residues. The V gene lost 0 bases and the J gene lost 4 bases, with 12 bases spanning the gap. The CDR3 loop is CASSEALGVGYGYTF. In nucleotides, the CDR3 is TGTGCCAGCAGTGAAGCGCTAGGGGTCGGCTATGGCTACACCTTC. Filled out from reference TRBV2 and TRBJ1-2, the complete variable domain reads EPEVTQTPSHQVTQMGQEVILRCVPISNHLYFYWYRQILGQKVEFLVSFYNNEISEKSEIFDDQFSVERPDGSNFTLKIRSTKLEDSAMYFCASSEALGVGYGYTFGSGTRLTVV.

V is TRBV6-1 and J is TRBJ1-5; weak D call: TRBD1 (5 bases). Germline V lookup: CDR1 MNHNS, CDR2 SASEGT. The CDR3 is 15 residues long. Trimming stripped 6 bases from V and 1 base from J, with 13 bases between. The CDR3 nucleotides are TGTGCCAGCAGGCGTCAGGGAGGCAGCAATCAGCCCCAGCATTTT. Translating gives CASRRQGGSNQPQHF.

This clone occurred once. A junction end diverges from the germline sequence, so it may reflect a read error. J is TRBJ2-7 and V is TRBV5-6; D is undetermined. CDR1 SGHDT and CDR2 YYEEEE come from the germline V gene. The CDR3 runs to 14 residues. The CDR3, as DNA: TGTGCCAGCAGTTTTGGGCAGTCCTCCAACGAGCAGTACTTC. Protein: CASSFGQSSNEQYF.

The chain combines TRBV28 with TRBJ2-1; perhaps TRBD2 as D (5 bases). CDR3 length: 15 amino acids. Germline V lookup: CDR1 MDHEN, CDR2 SYDVKM. The V and J ends lost 4 bases and 9 bases respectively, with 19 bases between them. The CDR3 here is CASSSPPVGAGEQFF. In DNA form, the CDR3 reads TGTGCCAGCAGTTCACCGCCGGTCGGCGCGGGTGAGCAGTTCTTC.

The J gene is TRBJ1-1, the V gene TRBV27, with D possibly matching TRBD1 (6 bases). The V gene lost 4 bases and the J gene lost 4 bases, with 10 bases spanning the gap. From germline, CDR1 is MNHEY and CDR2 SMNVEV (reference sequence). The CDR3 consists of 13 residues. CDR3 sequence reads: CASSSSGATEAFF. Written as DNA, the CDR3 is TGTGCCAGCAGTTCATCAGGGGCCACTGAAGCTTTCTTT.

The chain uses TRBV5-1 and TRBJ2-5, with a weak D call TRBD1 (5 bases). CDR1 and CDR2 (germline): SGHRS, YFSETQ. The V and J ends lost 0 bases and 1 base respectively, with 10 bases between them. This CDR3 has 15 amino acids. The CDR3 DNA sequence: TGCGCCAGCAGCTTGGTTTGGACACCCCAAGAGACCCAGTACTTC. Its protein product is CASSLVWTPQETQYF.

The chain recombines TRBV7-3 with TRBJ2-2; 7 positions match TRBD1. The germline V gene encodes CDR1 SGHTA and CDR2 FQGTGA. The CDR3 consists of 15 residues. Trimming removed 5 bases from V and 4 bases from J; junction bases left unmatched: 7. Here the CDR3 reads CASSPTGTATGELFF. For the CDR3, the DNA is TGTGCCAGCAGCCCAACCGGGACAGCCACCGGGGAGCTGTTTTTT.

This sequence joins TRBV11-1 and TRBJ2-7; 14 nucleotides agree with TRBD2. Per the germline V gene, CDR1 is SGHAT and CDR2 is FQDESV (reference sequence). The CDR3 spans 16 residues. V shed 4 bases and J 4 bases; nucleotides not matched to a gene: 6. CDR3 coding DNA: TGTGCCAGCAGCTCTCCCGGGACTAGCGGGAGTTACGAGCAGTACTTC. The encoded protein is CASSSPGTSGSYEQYF. Together with reference TRBV11-1 and TRBJ2-7, the CDR3 gives the full variable domain: EAEVAQSPRYKITEKSQAVAFWCDPISGHATLYWYRQILGQGPELLVQFQDESVVDDSQLPKDRFSAERLKGVDSTLKIQPAELGDSAMYLCASSSPGTSGSYEQYFGPGTRLTVT.

This clone was counted a few times. V and J are TRBV6-1 and TRBJ2-2; 8 bases agree with TRBD1. The CDR3 loop spans 16 amino acids. With 4 bases clipped from V and 3 bases from J, the junction kept 7 bases outside the gene matches. Germline assignment: CDR1 MNHNS and CDR2 SASEGT. The CDR3 region has the DNA TGTGCCAGCAGTGTGCAGGGGGCGATCTACACCGGGGAGCTGTTTTTT. As protein: CASSVQGAIYTGELFF.

This chain connects TRBV6-1 to TRBJ2-2; TRBD2 is a possible D gene (6 bases). The length of the CDR3 is 15 residues. V dropped 4 bases and J dropped 4 bases, with 13 bases sitting between them. Germline CDR1 reads MNHNS; CDR2 reads SASEGT. CDR3 DNA sequence: TGTGCCAGCAGTGGTGTGGGGGGAGGCACCGGGGAGCTGTTTTTT. Translating it yields CASSGVGGGTGELFF.

This sequence joins TRBV19 and TRBJ2-5, with 8 bases lining up with TRBD1. The V and J ends lost 9 bases and 0 bases, in that order; junction bases with no gene match: 9. Germline loops: CDR1 LNHDA, CDR2 SQIVND (reference sequence). The CDR3 contains 15 residues. The CDR3 loop reads CASAGGKRYQETQYF. The CDR3 DNA sequence: TGTGCCAGCGCAGGGGGCAAAAGGTACCAAGAGACCCAGTACTTC.